A selection of T cell receptor beta chains follows, all from one sample in a study of T-cell reconstitution after alpha-beta-depleted transplantation in children. TCRdb recomputed calls from the PCR reads with MiXCR, one row per CDR3 protein. The sample lists about 580,000 distinct CDR3 sequences, around 23% occurring once. Sequences were derived from PBMCs, mostly from graft donor cells, sampled 360 days after TCRalphabeta/CD19-depleted stem cell transplant. Every receptor here comes from a boy in the first two years of life who had a stem cell transplant for acute myeloid leukemia, so the T cells may come from the graft donor. The CDR3 runs from the conserved cysteine through the conserved F or W. A D gene is named only where the DNA matches it firmly. Not every row has a clone size; where given, it reads once, few, many or a size class.

v_gene	j_gene	abundance	len	d_gene	CDR3aa	CDR3nt
TRBV20-1	TRBJ1-2	few	16	TRBD1	CSAPSGQGAVGYGYTF	TGCAGTGCTCCTTCGGGACAGGGGGCGGTCGGCTATGGCTACACCTTC
TRBV20-1	TRBJ2-6	few	13	.	CSASPPGANVLTF	TGCAGTGCTAGCCCTCCTGGGGCCAACGTCCTGACTTTC
TRBV29-1	TRBJ2-7	.	13	.	CSVEVALTYEQYF	TGCAGCGTCGAAGTCGCGTTAACCTACGAGCAGTACTTC
TRBV20-1	TRBJ1-4	many	15	TRBD1	CSAREPQGSHEKLFF	TGCAGTGCTAGAGAACCACAGGGGAGTCATGAAAAACTGTTTTTT
TRBV20-1	TRBJ2-7	few	14	TRBD2	CSARPGTSGYEQYF	TGCAGTGCTAGGCCCGGGACTAGCGGTTACGAGCAGTACTTC
TRBV11-3	TRBJ2-1	many	13	.	CASTQGSYNEQFF	TGTGCCAGCACTCAGGGTTCGTACAATGAGCAGTTCTTC
TRBV20-1	TRBJ1-6	.	12	.	CSARAPNSPLHF	TGCAGTGCTAGGGCCCCGAATTCACCCCTCCACTTT
TRBV7-3	TRBJ2-3	.	14	.	CASSHSGDGDTQYF	TGTGCCAGCAGCCACTCGGGGGACGGAGATACGCAGTATTTT
TRBV10-3	TRBJ2-3	many	16	TRBD2	CAISDGLAGATDTQYF	TGTGCCATCAGTGACGGACTAGCGGGGGCCACAGATACGCAGTATTTT
TRBV29-1	TRBJ1-5	few	16	.	CSVEASLGHGNQPQHF	TGCAGCGTTGAAGCCTCGTTGGGGCATGGCAATCAGCCCCAGCATTTT